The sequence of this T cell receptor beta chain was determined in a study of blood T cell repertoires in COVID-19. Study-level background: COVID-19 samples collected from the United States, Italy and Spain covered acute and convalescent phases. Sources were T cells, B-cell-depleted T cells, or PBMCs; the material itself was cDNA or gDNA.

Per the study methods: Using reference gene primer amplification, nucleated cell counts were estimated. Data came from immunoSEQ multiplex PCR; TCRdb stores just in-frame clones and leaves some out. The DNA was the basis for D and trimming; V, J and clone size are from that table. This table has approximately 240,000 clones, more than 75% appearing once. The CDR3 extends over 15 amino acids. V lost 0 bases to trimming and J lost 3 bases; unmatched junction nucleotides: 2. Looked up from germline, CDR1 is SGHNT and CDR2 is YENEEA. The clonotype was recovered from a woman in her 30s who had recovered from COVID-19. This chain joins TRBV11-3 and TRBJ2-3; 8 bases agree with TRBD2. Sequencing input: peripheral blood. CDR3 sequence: CASSLDSSGTDTQYF. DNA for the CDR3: TGTGCCAGCAGCTTAGATTCTAGCGGGACAGATACGCAGTATTTT.